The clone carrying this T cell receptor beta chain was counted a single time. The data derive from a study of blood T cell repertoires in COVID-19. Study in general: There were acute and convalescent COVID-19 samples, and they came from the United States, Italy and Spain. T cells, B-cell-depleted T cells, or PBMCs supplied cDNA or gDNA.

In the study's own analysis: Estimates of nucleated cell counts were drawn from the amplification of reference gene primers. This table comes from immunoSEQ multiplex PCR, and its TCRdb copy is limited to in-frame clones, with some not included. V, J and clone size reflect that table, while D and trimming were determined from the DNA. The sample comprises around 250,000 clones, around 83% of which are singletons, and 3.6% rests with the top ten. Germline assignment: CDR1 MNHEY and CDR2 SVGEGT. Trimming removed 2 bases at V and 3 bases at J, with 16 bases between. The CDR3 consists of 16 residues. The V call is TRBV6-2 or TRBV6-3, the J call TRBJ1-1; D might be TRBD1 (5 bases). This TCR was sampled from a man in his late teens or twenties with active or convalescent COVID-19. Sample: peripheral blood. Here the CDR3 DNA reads TGTGCCAGCAGTTACCAGTTTAGGGGTCGGCACACTGAAGCTTTCTTT. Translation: CASSYQFRGRHTEAFF.